Listed below are T cell receptor beta chains from one sample, sequenced in a study of T cell responses to AZD1222 COVID-19 vaccine. Method: immunoSEQ multiplex PCR; TCRdb's copy keeps in-frame clones and lacks some. This sample has roughly 93,000 clones, with roughly 87% found just once. Material: peripheral blood, obtained 28 days after the second AZD1222 dose. These TCRs come from an adult who received the AZD1222 COVID-19 vaccine. The CDR3 runs from the conserved cysteine through the conserved F or W. A D gene is named only where the DNA matches it firmly. Some rows mark clone size as missing; the rest say once, few, many or name a class of expanded clone.

v_call,j_call,d_call,clone_size,cdr3_nt,cdr3_aa
TRBV2,TRBJ2-5,TRBD2,NA,TGTGCCAGCAACGGGGGGATGGAAGAGACCCAGTACTTC,CASNGGMEETQYF
TRBV7-2,TRBJ2-1,NA,NA,TGTGCCAGCAGCTTAGGCGCGTCAGGGCTCTACAATGAGCAGTTCTTC,CASSLGASGLYNEQFF
TRBV28,TRBJ2-7,TRBD2,once,TGTGCCAGCAGTTCACTGTGGGGCGGGGGGACTACCTACGAGCAGTACTTC,CASSSLWGGGTTYEQYF
TRBV9,TRBJ1-1,NA,NA,TGTGCCAGCAGCGTCGGGGGATCTACTGAAGCTTTCTTT,CASSVGGSTEAFF
TRBV6-4,TRBJ2-1,TRBD1,NA,TGTGCCAATATGGGTGGACAGGGTAACAATGAGCAGTTCTTC,CANMGGQGNNEQFF
TRBV28,TRBJ1-1,TRBD1,NA,TGTGCCAGCACCCGAGTTGGGACAGGGAATTTTAACACTGAAGCTTTCTTT,CASTRVGTGNFNTEAFF
TRBV2,TRBJ1-1,TRBD1,NA,TGTGCCAGGGTGGACAGGGGGCGGAAGGCTGAAGCTTTCTTT,CARVDRGRKAEAFF
TRBV12-3/TRBV12-4,TRBJ1-3,NA,NA,TGTGCCAGCAGTTGGGCGGATGGAAACACCATATATTTT,CASSWADGNTIYF
TRBV5-6,TRBJ1-2,NA,NA,TGTGCCAGCAGCCTGACAGATTATGGCTACACCTTC,CASSLTDYGYTF
TRBV5-6,TRBJ2-5,TRBD2,NA,TGTGCCAGCAGCTTGCCCGCGGGGGGGCCTGTCCAAGAGACCCAGTACTTC,CASSLPAGGPVQETQYF
TRBV2,TRBJ2-3,NA,NA,TGTGCCAGCAGGAGAGAGGGTGGAACAGATACGCAGTATTTT,CASRREGGTDTQYF
TRBV5-1,TRBJ2-7,TRBD2,NA,TGCGCCAGCAGCTTTACCTTAGCGGGGGGGACCTACGAGCAGTACTTC,CASSFTLAGGTYEQYF
TRBV11-2,TRBJ2-1,NA,NA,TGTGCCAGCAGCTTCCGGGGCGAGGCATATGAGCAGTTCTTC,CASSFRGEAYEQFF
TRBV24-1,TRBJ1-1,NA,NA,TGTGCCACCAGTGATTTTAAGAACACTGAAGCTTTCTTT,CATSDFKNTEAFF
TRBV11-2,TRBJ1-4,NA,NA,TGTGCCAGCAGCCCGACCGCAGGCGGAGAAAAACTGTTTTTT,CASSPTAGGEKLFF
TRBV10-3,TRBJ1-6,NA,NA,TGTGCCATCAGTGGGACCACATATTCACCCCTCCACTTT,CAISGTTYSPLHF
TRBV27,TRBJ2-1,TRBD2,NA,TGTGCCAGCAGTGAAATAGCGGGGGGGCCAAATGAGCAGTTCTTC,CASSEIAGGPNEQFF
TRBV2,TRBJ1-2,NA,few,TGTGCCAGCAGTGTAGCGGTGCTAGCTAACTATGGCTACACCTTC,CASSVAVLANYGYTF
TRBV28,TRBJ2-2,NA,NA,TGTGCCACCTCATTTGGGAAAGCCGGGGAGCTGTTTTTT,CATSFGKAGELFF
TRBV5-8,TRBJ2-3,TRBD2,NA,TGTGCCAGCAGTAAACTAGCGGGGGGAGATACGCAGTATTTT,CASSKLAGGDTQYF
TRBV9,TRBJ2-1,TRBD2,NA,TGTGCCAGCAGCGTAGGAGGAGGAGCGGGGGGTATCTACAATGAGCAGTTCTTC,CASSVGGGAGGIYNEQFF
TRBV5-1,TRBJ1-1,NA,NA,TGCGCCAGCAGCACCCTCGGGAACACTGAAGCTTTCTTT,CASSTLGNTEAFF
TRBV5-4,TRBJ1-6,NA,once,TGTGCCAGCGCACGGGATAATTCACCCCTCCACTTT,CASARDNSPLHF
TRBV18,TRBJ1-1,NA,NA,TGTGCCAGCTCACCAGATTTGAACACTGAAGCTTTCTTT,CASSPDLNTEAFF
TRBV6-5,TRBJ2-1,NA,NA,TGTGCCAGCAGTTACTCGGGTCTAGGGGGGAATGAGCAGTTCTTC,CASSYSGLGGNEQFF
TRBV7-6,TRBJ2-3,TRBD1,NA,TGTGCCAGCAGCTTAGGGACAGGGCACACAGATACGCAGTATTTT,CASSLGTGHTDTQYF
TRBV6-2/TRBV6-3,TRBJ1-5,TRBD1,NA,TGTGCCAGCAGTACCTGGACAGGGTCGAGTCAGCCCCAGCATTTT,CASSTWTGSSQPQHF
TRBV28,TRBJ1-2,TRBD1,NA,TGTGCCAGCAGTTCGGACAGGGGAGGTTTGGGCTACACCTTC,CASSSDRGGLGYTF
TRBV7-8,TRBJ2-7,NA,NA,TGTGCCAGCAGCTGGGGGGGCACGACCTACGAGCAGTACTTC,CASSWGGTTYEQYF
TRBV7-9,TRBJ2-3,TRBD1,NA,TGTGCCAGCAGCTTCCCGACAGGGGTTAGCACAGATACGCAGTATTTT,CASSFPTGVSTDTQYF
TRBV10-1,TRBJ1-6,NA,NA,TGCGCCAGCAGTACGATATATAATTCACCCCTCCACTTT,CASSTIYNSPLHF
TRBV6-1,TRBJ1-6,TRBD1,NA,TGTGCCAGCAGTGAACAGGGGACAGGGCTTTCACCCCTCCACTTT,CASSEQGTGLSPLHF
TRBV5-4,TRBJ1-2,TRBD1,NA,TGTGCCAGCAGCTTGGACTCGGGACAGGGGATCTATGGCTACACCTTC,CASSLDSGQGIYGYTF
TRBV12-3/TRBV12-4,TRBJ2-2,NA,NA,TGTGCCAGCAGTTTACTAGGGCCCGGGGAGCTGTTTTTT,CASSLLGPGELFF
TRBV9,TRBJ2-7,NA,NA,TGTGCCAGCAGCGTAGATCCTGGCCTGGGCGAGCAGTACTTC,CASSVDPGLGEQYF
TRBV5-5,TRBJ2-1,NA,NA,TGTGCCAGCAGCCCAAGCTCCTACAATGAGCAGTTCTTC,CASSPSSYNEQFF
TRBV3-1/TRBV3-2,TRBJ2-2,NA,NA,TGTGCCAGCAGCCCGACCACGTTCGGGGCCGGGGAGCTGTTTTTT,CASSPTTFGAGELFF
TRBV6-5,TRBJ1-2,NA,NA,TGTGCCAGCAGTTCTGGTTTGGGGGGTGAGGCCTATGGCTACACCTTC,CASSSGLGGEAYGYTF
TRBV15,TRBJ1-3,NA,NA,TGTGCCACCAGCAAACAGTCTACCTCTGGAAACACCATATATTTT,CATSKQSTSGNTIYF
TRBV7-9,TRBJ2-3,NA,NA,TGTGCCAGCGAGCGAGCTAGGGCGAGGCTCGATACGCAGTATTTT,CASERARARLDTQYF
TRBV15,TRBJ2-5,NA,NA,TGTGCCACCAGCGGCGACAGGTTTGGGGGTCTCGAGACCCAGTACTTC,CATSGDRFGGLETQYF
TRBV6-4,TRBJ2-1,TRBD1,NA,TGTGCCAGCAGTTCCGTGGCATTCAGGGGGCTTTTCAACAATGAGCAGTTCTTC,CASSSVAFRGLFNNEQFF
TRBV7-9,TRBJ1-1,NA,NA,TGTGCCAGCACCCGCGGGGAGGGTGAGGACACTGAAGCTTTCTTT,CASTRGEGEDTEAFF